This entry lists 27 T cell receptor beta chains sequenced from one sample in a study of T cell responses to AZD1222 COVID-19 vaccine. Profiled with immunoSEQ multiplex PCR; TCRdb holds only in-frame clones, not every one. The table includes some 120,000 clones, about nine tenths detected once. Sequenced here: peripheral blood, sampled on day 0 of MenACWY control vaccination. These receptor sequences come from an adult in good health.

The V gene is TRBV19, the J gene TRBJ1-2, with D unresolved. Germline CDR1 LNHDA, CDR2 SQIVND (reference sequence). This CDR3 region has 14 residues. The V gene lost 4 bases and the J gene lost 2 bases, with 11 bases spanning the gap. The CDR3 reads CASSSLLANYGYTF. DNA for the CDR3: TGTGCCAGTAGTAGCCTTTTGGCAAACTATGGCTACACCTTC.

This chain joins TRBV10-3 and TRBJ2-3; D is unresolved. Per the germline V gene, CDR1 is ENHRY and CDR2 is SYGVKD. V was trimmed by 3 bases and J by 3 bases, leaving 1 base between them. The CDR3 loop spans 11 amino acids. The CDR3 here is CAISDTDTQYF. In DNA, the CDR3 is TGTGCCATCAGTGATACAGATACGCAGTATTTT.

The J gene is TRBJ2-7, the V gene TRBV5-1; the D is unclear. The CDR3 loop spans 12 amino acids. Germline V gene data show CDR1 as SGHRS and CDR2 as YFSETQ. Trimming pared 0 bases from V and 3 bases from J, leaving 4 bases between. CDR3 nucleotide sequence: TGCGCCAGCAGCTTGGTCAGCTACGAGCAGTACTTC. It translates to CASSLVSYEQYF.

This sequence joins TRBV7-6 and TRBJ2-1; D is perhaps TRBD2 (5 bases). Looked up from germline, CDR1 is SGHVS and CDR2 is FNYEAQ. This CDR3 has 15 residues. With 5 bases removed from V and 2 bases from J, the gap between germline ends came to 13 bases. This CDR3 reads CASSRSVGTYNEQFF. The CDR3 region has the DNA TGTGCCAGCAGCCGTAGCGTAGGAACCTACAATGAGCAGTTCTTC.

The chain links TRBV4-2 to TRBJ2-3, with a tentative D call TRBD1 (6 bases). The CDR3 length is 12 residues. Germline loops: CDR1 LGHNA, CDR2 YNFKEQ. The germline V and J ends were trimmed by 4 bases and 10 bases, with 12 bases remaining between them. The CDR3 here is CASSRDHRAQYF. The DNA of the CDR3 is TGTGCCAGCAGCCGGGACCACAGGGCGCAGTATTTT.

This clone has a single count. The V call is TRBV4-1, the J call TRBJ2-1, with D perhaps matching TRBD1 (6 bases). Trimming stripped 4 bases from V and 4 bases from J, with 11 bases between. Germline V lookup: CDR1 MGHRA, CDR2 YSYEKL. CDR3 length: 14 amino acids. The CDR3 sequence is CASSRRDTYNEQFF. CDR3 DNA sequence: TGCGCCAGCAGCCGCCGGGACACTTACAATGAGCAGTTCTTC.

The chain carries TRBV5-1 and TRBJ1-3; no clear D. CDR1 and CDR2 (germline): SGHRS, YFSETQ. V was cut by 4 bases and J by 4 bases, with 15 bases left in between. The CDR3 is made up of 15 amino acids. CDR3 amino acids: CASSANAVIGNTIYF. The CDR3 region has the DNA TGCGCCAGCAGCGCCAACGCGGTAATCGGAAACACCATATATTTT.

The V gene is TRBV28, the J gene TRBJ1-6; D remains ambiguous. The CDR3 runs 16 residues. Trimming took 5 bases from V and 6 from J, leaving 17 bases between them. Germline-derived CDR1 and CDR2 are MDHEN and SYDVKM. CDR3 DNA: TGTGCCAGCAGTCCGGTTGGCGGCAGCAGTAATTCACCCCTCCACTTT. Its protein product is CASSPVGGSSNSPLHF.

The J gene is TRBJ2-7, the V gene TRBV12-3 or TRBV12-4; 8 bases map to TRBD1. V shed 5 bases and J 6 bases; nucleotides not matched to a gene: 6. The CDR3 has 13 residues. The DNA of the CDR3 is TGTGCCAGCAGTCCGAAGACAGGGGTCGAGCAGTACTTC. This codes for CASSPKTGVEQYF.

The chain recombines TRBV23-1 with TRBJ2-7, with D possibly being TRBD1 (5 bases). TRBV23-1 is an ORF for which the function is uncertain. The CDR3 has 14 amino acids. V lost 3 bases, J lost 5 bases, and 14 bases lay in between. In nucleotides, the CDR3 is TGCGCCAGCAGTCAGGGGCGCAGTATAGACGAGCAGTACTTC. As protein: CASSQGRSIDEQYF.

The V gene is TRBV2, the J gene TRBJ2-1, with no clear D. With 7 bases removed from V and 2 bases from J, the gap between germline ends came to 12 bases. The CDR3 runs 14 residues. The germline V gene has CDR1 SNHLY and CDR2 FYNNEI. The CDR3: CASTWLGPYNEQFF. CDR3 bases: TGTGCCAGCACTTGGCTCGGGCCCTACAATGAGCAGTTCTTC.

Of note for this clone: At the DNA level, this CDR3 is encoded by other sequences in the same sample as well. The chain combines TRBV19 with TRBJ1-5; D unresolved. Trimming removed 2 bases at V and 3 bases at J, with 8 bases between. Germline loops: CDR1 LNHDA, CDR2 SQIVND (reference sequence). The CDR3 sequence is 14 residues long. CDR3 residues: CASSIRGSNQPQHF. Here the CDR3 DNA reads TGTGCCAGTAGTATAAGAGGGTCCAATCAGCCCCAGCATTTT.

The chain is built from TRBV3-1 (or the pseudogene TRBV3-2) and TRBJ2-7, with 9 bases that match TRBD1. This CDR3 spans 16 amino acids. The V gene end was trimmed by 2 bases and the J gene end by 5 bases; junction bases not matched to a gene: 10. Germline values: CDR1 LGHDT, CDR2 YNNKEL (reference sequence). The CDR3 sequence: CASSQPMVGQGNEQYF. The CDR3, as DNA: TGTGCCAGCAGCCAACCGATGGTAGGACAGGGGAACGAGCAGTACTTC.

V usage is TRBV15 and J usage is TRBJ1-2; D might be TRBD1 (5 bases). Germline lookup yields CDR1 LNHNV and CDR2 YYDKDF (reference sequence). V was shortened by 0 bases and J by 6 bases, with 17 bases between the two germline ends. CDR3 length equals 16 residues. CDR3 coding DNA: TGTGCCACCAGCAGAGATCCGGGTTTCGGGGGTGATGGCTACACCTTC. Translated, it gives CATSRDPGFGGDGYTF.

This clone has a single count. The V and J genes are TRBV7-9 and TRBJ1-6; D not certain. Germline CDR1 reads SEHNR; CDR2 reads FQNEAQ (reference sequence). This CDR3 has 15 residues. V was pared by 1 base and J by 7 bases, with 11 bases between. For the CDR3, the DNA is TGTGCCAGCAGCTTAGACGCGGTCAGGAATTCACCCCTCCACTTT. Translating it yields CASSLDAVRNSPLHF. The variable domain in full, with the rest retrieved from reference TRBV7-9 and TRBJ1-6, is DTGVSQNPRHKITKRGQNVTFRCDPISEHNRLYWYRQTLGQGPEFLTYFQNEAQLEKSRLLSDRFSAERPKGSFSTLEIQRTEQGDSAMYLCASSLDAVRNSPLHFGNGTRLTVT.

The chain is built from TRBV29-1 and TRBJ1-1; 7 bases match TRBD1. The CDR3 extends over 13 amino acids. Germline CDR1 and CDR2: SQVTM and ANQGSEA. J was trimmed by 4 bases and V by 2 bases; bases with no gene match: 4. CDR3 sequence reads: CSVEYRGVTEAFF. The CDR3 nucleotides are TGCAGCGTTGAATACAGGGGAGTCACTGAAGCTTTCTTT.

This clone was seen at least ten times. This chain joins TRBV27 and TRBJ1-3; TRBD1 matches at 8 bases. The CDR3 is 14 residues long. The V gene's germline CDR1 is MNHEY and CDR2 SMNVEV (reference sequence). Trimming cost V 10 bases and J 0 bases; bases outside gene matches: 5. Written as DNA, the CDR3 is TGTGCCACCAGGGACAGGAGCTCTGGAAACACCATATATTTT. This encodes CATRDRSSGNTIYF.

Only a few counts were recorded for this clone. This chain joins TRBV7-9 and TRBJ1-5, with a tentative D call TRBD1 (6 bases). Germline V lookup: CDR1 SEHNR, CDR2 FQNEAQ (reference sequence). V was pared by 5 bases and J by 5 bases, with 16 bases between. CDR3 length equals 15 residues. The CDR3 nucleotides read TGTGCCAGCAGCGCCTGGGGGGGGGCAGATCAGCCCCAGCATTTT. Residues: CASSAWGGADQPQHF.

The chain uses TRBV2 and TRBJ2-1; D might be TRBD2 (7 bases). V lost 7 bases, J lost 8 bases, and 21 bases lay in between. CDR1 SNHLY and CDR2 FYNNEI come from the germline V gene. CDR3 length: 15 residues. CDR3 nucleotide sequence: TGTGCCAGCATAGGGGGGAGGGCCCGGTCACATGAGCAGTTCTTC. Its translation: CASIGGRARSHEQFF.

The J gene is TRBJ1-5, the V gene TRBV6-5; no firm D call. V lost 0 bases, J lost 6 bases, and 6 bases lay in between. This CDR3 is built from 13 residues. Germline loops: CDR1 MNHEY, CDR2 SVGAGI. Written as DNA, the CDR3 is TGTGCCAGCAGTTACTCGGCTGTTCAGCCCCAGCATTTT. It translates to CASSYSAVQPQHF.

CDR3 loop: CASSRDRAANYGYTF. The CDR3 nucleotides read TGTGCCAGCAGCAGGGACAGGGCCGCTAACTATGGCTACACCTTC. The chain employs TRBV7-2 and TRBJ1-2, with 9 bases that match TRBD1. CDR1 and CDR2 from the germline V gene are SGHTA and FQGNSA. This CDR3 comprises 15 residues. V was clipped by 5 bases and J by 0 bases; unmatched bases: 4.

The chain couples TRBV6-1 to TRBJ1-1; no reliable D call. V was trimmed by 0 bases and J by 2 bases, leaving 4 bases between them. The V gene's germline CDR1 is MNHNS and CDR2 SASEGT. The CDR3 totals 13 residues. The CDR3: CASSEARNTEAFF. The CDR3 DNA is TGTGCCAGCAGTGAAGCGAGAAACACTGAAGCTTTCTTT.

This chain uses TRBV29-1 with TRBJ1-1; D gene uncertain. The CDR3 is 14 amino acids. With 6 bases removed from V and 0 bases from J, the gap between germline ends came to 14 bases. The germline V gene has CDR1 SQVTM and CDR2 ANQGSEA. DNA of the CDR3: TGCAGCGTAAAACCTCTGGCGCTGAACACTGAAGCTTTCTTT. Protein product: CSVKPLALNTEAFF.

The gene calls are TRBV28 and TRBJ2-1; D gene unclear. The CDR3 length is 14 residues. Per the germline V gene, CDR1 is MDHEN and CDR2 is SYDVKM. V was clipped by 8 bases and J by 2 bases, with 13 bases between them. The CDR3 protein is CASGLVVTYNEQFF. Here the CDR3 DNA reads TGTGCCAGCGGATTGGTAGTAACCTACAATGAGCAGTTCTTC.

V usage is TRBV19 and J usage is TRBJ1-3; the match to TRBD1 covers 9 bases. J lost 4 bases, V lost 6 bases, and 4 bases had no gene match. Germline CDR1 LNHDA, CDR2 SQIVND (reference sequence). The CDR3 has 14 residues. The CDR3, as DNA: TGTGCCAGTAGGGGACAGGGACGAGGAAACACCATATATTTT. As protein: CASRGQGRGNTIYF.

The chain's CDR3 is CASSPRRAQNTGELFF. In DNA form, the CDR3 reads TGTGCCAGCAGCCCACGAAGAGCGCAGAACACCGGGGAGCTGTTTTTT. The rearrangement joins TRBV9 to TRBJ2-2; D unresolved. From germline, CDR1 is SGDLS and CDR2 YYNGEE. With 4 bases removed from V and 1 base from J, the gap between germline ends came to 14 bases. This CDR3 has 16 residues.

This chain connects TRBV9 to TRBJ1-5; 10 positions match TRBD1. Germline CDR1 SGDLS, CDR2 YYNGEE. V shed 3 bases and J 7 bases; nucleotides not matched to a gene: 10. The CDR3 has 16 residues. The CDR3 region has the DNA TGTGCCAGCAGCGAGGGGACAGGGGTGGGAATCCAGCCCCAGCATTTT. Translated, it gives CASSEGTGVGIQPQHF.